The 19 T cell receptor beta chains listed next were all sequenced from one sample in a study of shared clonotypes between healthy human individuals. Sequencing was performed with immunoSEQ multiplex PCR; in TCRdb, only in-frame clones are kept and a portion is missing. The sample consists of about 490,000 clones, roughly 85% of them appearing once. Sequencing was carried out using PBMCs. The origin of the receptors is a woman aged 40 to 49 in good health. Some clones in this sample may be carry-over from other donors' samples.

The V and J genes are TRBV18 and TRBJ2-5; D is unresolved. The germline gives CDR1 KGHSH, CDR2 LQKENI. The CDR3 spans 14 residues. Trimming stripped 3 bases from V and 0 bases from J, with 8 bases between. The CDR3 spells CASSPTSYQETQYF. In nucleotides, the CDR3 is TGTGCCAGCTCACCGACATCGTACCAAGAGACCCAGTACTTC.

On this clone: This same CDR3 is encoded by further DNA sequences in the sample. The gene calls are TRBV5-8 and TRBJ1-4, with D maybe TRBD1 (5 bases). V shed 4 bases and J shed 8 bases, with 9 bases lying between them. Germline CDR1 SGHTS, CDR2 YDEGEE. CDR3 length: 12 residues. CDR3 DNA sequence: TGTGCCAGCAGCGGGGACGGCGAAAAACTGTTTTTT. It encodes CASSGDGEKLFF.

The genes are TRBV19 and TRBJ2-3; 7 nucleotides agree with TRBD2. Per germline, CDR1 LNHDA and CDR2 SQIVND (reference sequence). The J segment lost 10 bases and the V segment lost 4 bases, leaving 5 bases of the junction unmatched. This CDR3 is 12 amino acids long. The DNA of the CDR3 is TGTGCCAGTAGTACAACTAGCGCGGCGCAGTATTTT. It specifies CASSTTSAAQYF.

This chain links TRBV11-3 with TRBJ2-1; 9 bases are shared with TRBD2. J lost 0 bases, V lost 10 bases, and 13 bases had no gene match. The germline gives CDR1 SGHNT, CDR2 YENEEA. There are 17 residues in the CDR3. The CDR3 here is CATLAGIYWASYNEQFF. The DNA of the CDR3 is TGTGCCACGCTAGCGGGAATTTACTGGGCCTCCTACAATGAGCAGTTCTTC.

This clone was found a few times. V usage is TRBV6-1 and J usage is TRBJ2-7, with 10 positions matching TRBD1. From germline, CDR1 is MNHNS and CDR2 SASEGT. The ends lost 7 bases at V and 3 bases at J; junction bases unmatched: 3. The CDR3 consists of 13 residues. CDR3 nucleotide sequence: TGTGCCAGCACCGGACAGGGGGGCTACGAGCAGTACTTC. Amino acids: CASTGQGGYEQYF.

The chain recombines TRBV6-6 with TRBJ1-2, with TRBD1 identical over 12 bases. Trimming removed 7 bases from V and 10 bases from J; junction bases left unmatched: 7. The CDR3 loop spans 13 amino acids. Germline CDR1 is MNHNY and CDR2 is SVGAGI (reference sequence). The CDR3 loop is CASTSGTGGDYTF. CDR3 DNA: TGTGCCAGCACCTCCGGGACAGGGGGCGACTACACCTTC.

This clone has only one observation. Sequence at one end of the junction differs from germline and may be a read error. This chain links TRBV2 with TRBJ2-5; 9 nucleotides match TRBD2. TRBJ2-7 explains the end of the DNA better; the J call may be wrong. The CDR3 sequence is 14 residues long. The germline gives CDR1 SNHLY, CDR2 FYNNEI. For the CDR3, the DNA is TGTGCTAGCAGGCCCGGGACTAGCATCTACGAGCAGTACTTC. Protein sequence: CASRPGTSIYEQYF.

V gene TRBV7-9 combines with J gene TRBJ2-5; D remains ambiguous. The CDR3 contains 11 residues. From germline, CDR1 is SEHNR and CDR2 FQNEAQ (reference sequence). The V gene lost 5 bases and the J gene lost 11 bases, with 12 bases spanning the gap. The CDR3 bases are TGTGCCAGCAGCCCGGAGTCTGAGCAGTACTTC. Its translation is CASSPESEQYF.

Points on this clone: This clone may be a read error of a much larger clone one base away. Other DNA sequences in this specimen translate into the identical CDR3. This chain joins TRBV30 and TRBJ1-6; D is undetermined. The V end was cut by 3 bases, the J end by 0 bases, with 3 bases between. The CDR3 runs 13 residues. The germline CDR1 and CDR2 sequences are GTSNPN and SVGIG (reference sequence). CDR3 protein: CAWRGSYNSPLHF. CDR3 bases: TGTGCCTGGAGAGGCTCCTATAATTCACCCCTCCACTTT. The full variable domain, completed using reference TRBV30 and TRBJ1-6, is SQTIHQWPATLVQPVGSPLSLECTVEGTSNPNLYWYRQAAGRGLQLLFYSVGIGQISSEVPQNLSASRPQDRQFILSSKKLLLSDSGFYLCAWRGSYNSPLHFGNGTRLTVT.

Worth noting for this clone: One base separates it from a far larger clone, so it is likely a read error. The chain couples TRBV7-9 to TRBJ2-7; tentative D call: TRBD2 (6 bases). Germline V gene data show CDR1 as SEHNR and CDR2 as FQNEAQ (reference sequence). Trimming took off 1 base at V and 6 bases at J, with 16 bases between the two ends. CDR3 length equals 15 residues. This CDR3 reads CASSLGGVSFGEQYF. CDR3 nucleotides: TGTGCCAGCAGCTTAGGCGGGGTATCGTTCGGCGAGCAGTACTTC. The entire variable domain, with the rest obtained from reference TRBV7-9 and TRBJ2-7, is as follows: DTGVSQNPRHKITKRGQNVTFRCDPISEHNRLYWYRQTLGQGPEFLTYFQNEAQLEKSRLLSDRFSAERPKGSFSTLEIQRTEQGDSAMYLCASSLGGVSFGEQYFGPGTRLTVT.

This sequence joins TRBV11-2 and TRBJ1-1; unclear D gene. CDR1 and CDR2 from the germline V gene are SGHAT and FQNNGV. V lost 5 bases and J 4 bases, leaving 26 bases between the germline ends. This CDR3 region has 18 residues. DNA for the CDR3: TGTGCCAGCAGCCTTATTTTCCGTCCCGGACGGGTGGGCACTGAAGCTTTCTTT. Residues: CASSLIFRPGRVGTEAFF. Using reference TRBV11-2 and TRBJ1-1 for the parts outside the CDR3, the full variable domain is EAGVAQSPRYKIIEKRQSVAFWCNPISGHATLYWYQQILGQGPKLLIQFQNNGVVDDSQLPKDRFSAERLKGVDSTLKIQPAKLEDSAVYLCASSLIFRPGRVGTEAFFGQGTRLTVV.

CDR3 amino acids: CAWIRQMNTGELFF. CDR3 sequence (DNA): TGTGCCTGGATAAGACAGATGAACACCGGGGAGCTGTTTTTT. V and J are TRBV30 and TRBJ2-2; possibly TRBD1 for D (5 bases). Between the trimmed V and J ends, which lost 4 bases and 1 base, there was a span of 10 bases. The CDR3 totals 14 residues. The V gene's germline CDR1 is GTSNPN and CDR2 SVGIG (reference sequence).

This chain connects TRBV5-1 to TRBJ1-5; maybe TRBD1 (5 bases). The CDR3 sequence is 16 residues long. V was cut by 3 bases and J by 0 bases, with 13 bases left in between. Germline V gene sequence: CDR1 SGHRS, CDR2 YFSETQ. The CDR3 coding sequence is TGCGCCAGCAGCTCAGGCGACAGCTATAGCAATCAGCCCCAGCATTTT. Protein: CASSSGDSYSNQPQHF.

Notes on this clone: Additional DNA sequences in this sample encode the identical CDR3. The rearrangement uses TRBV29-1 and TRBJ2-7; no firm D call. Germline V gives CDR1 SQVTM, CDR2 ANQGSEA. The V gene lost 2 bases and the J gene lost 0 bases, with 5 bases spanning the gap. This CDR3 region has 12 residues. The chain's CDR3 is CSVESNSYEQYF. The CDR3, as DNA: TGCAGCGTTGAAAGCAACTCCTACGAGCAGTACTTC.

This chain links TRBV7-2 with TRBJ1-4; 7 nucleotides line up with TRBD1. Germline loops: CDR1 SGHTA, CDR2 FQGNSA. This CDR3 contains 16 residues. The V segment lost 0 bases and the J segment 8 bases; nucleotides outside the gene matches: 9. CDR3 residues: CASSLARTGGAEKLFF. The DNA for the CDR3 is TGTGCCAGCAGCTTAGCCCGGACAGGAGGAGCCGAAAAACTGTTTTTT.

The J gene is TRBJ2-2, the V gene TRBV5-1; 7 bases line up with TRBD1. Trimming cost V 2 bases and J 3 bases; bases outside gene matches: 1. CDR1 and CDR2 (germline): SGHRS, YFSETQ. The CDR3 loop spans 14 amino acids. The CDR3 loop reads CASSFQGDTGELFF. CDR3 DNA sequence: TGCGCCAGCAGCTTTCAGGGGGACACCGGGGAGCTGTTTTTT.

Regarding this clone: A read error is likely here: a far larger clone is one base away. The rearrangement links TRBV2 to TRBJ2-5; D might be TRBD1 or TRBD2, each matching 5 bases. Near its end, the DNA agrees better with TRBJ2-7, so the J call may be wrong. The germline CDR1 and CDR2 sequences are SNHLY and FYNNEI. This CDR3 is 13 amino acids long. This chain's CDR3 is CATFGTSEYEQYF. CDR3 in DNA: TGTGCCACGTTCGGGACGTCAGAGTACGAGCAGTACTTC.

V is TRBV14 and J is TRBJ2-1; D perhaps matches TRBD2 (6 bases). V was cut by 1 base and J by 5 bases, with 18 bases left in between. The V gene's germline CDR1 is SGHDN and CDR2 FVKESK. The CDR3 length is 17 residues. CDR3 residues: CASSQARGRILDNEQFF. In DNA form, the CDR3 reads TGTGCCAGCAGCCAAGCGCGTGGGAGGATACTGGACAATGAGCAGTTCTTC.

The chain links TRBV28 to TRBJ1-2, with no clear D. V was pared by 6 bases and J by 3 bases, with 14 bases between. The CDR3 has 14 amino acids. Germline assignment: CDR1 MDHEN and CDR2 SYDVKM. In nucleotides, the CDR3 is TGTGCCAGCAGGGCCTGGGCGGGCGACTATGGCTACACCTTC. This codes for CASRAWAGDYGYTF.